What follows is one T cell receptor beta chain and its context. The entry originates in a study of patients and donors after allogeneic stem cell transplantation. The CDR3 totals 14 residues. V was shortened by 4 bases and J by 6 bases, with 16 bases between the two germline ends. Germline V gives CDR1 MDHEN, CDR2 SYDVKM. TCRdb independently ran MiXCR on the RT-PCR reads; one entry per CDR3 protein. The sample shows about a million distinct CDR3 sequences, approximately 19% of them seen only once. The clonotype comes from a human donor who was either an allogeneic HSCT recipient or a stem cell or donor lymphocyte infusion donor (not recorded which). It is not recorded whose cells these are; they may come from a transplant donor. This chain links TRBV28 with TRBJ2-7, with unresolved D. What was sequenced was blood, either unsorted or a sorted T cell fraction (not recorded which). Here the CDR3 DNA reads TGTGCCAGCAGTTCCCTAGGAAGGGTGAGCGAGCAGTACTTC. Translated: CASSSLGRVSEQYF.